Listed below are T cell receptor beta chains from one sample, sequenced in a study of blood T cell repertoires in COVID-19. Some clones are missing from TCRdb's copy, which holds only in-frame ones; the method was immunoSEQ multiplex PCR. The data contain fewer than 400,000 clones, approximately 87% of them singletons. Sequenced: peripheral blood. The receptors come from a woman aged 30 to 39 with COVID-19, enrolled during active disease. CDR3s include the opening cysteine and the closing phenylalanine or tryptophan. The D gene is left open where the match is weak. Rows may omit the clone size; those that give it use once, few, many or a size class.

J gene | D gene | clone size | V gene | CDR3 DNA | CDR3 protein
TRBJ2-1 | - | few | TRBV3-1/TRBV3-2 | TGTGCCAGCAGCTCCGCGGCGGGACTTCACAATGAGCAGTTCTTC | CASSSAAGLHNEQFF
TRBJ1-1 | - | - | TRBV5-1 | TGCGCCAGCAGCTTAAGGGGGGGCACTGAAGCTTTCTTT | CASSLRGGTEAFF
TRBJ1-1 | TRBD1 | - | TRBV27 | TGTGCCAGCAGCACCTCAGGGGGGACTGAAGCTTTCTTT | CASSTSGGTEAFF
TRBJ1-2 | TRBD1 | - | TRBV7-9 | TGTGCCAGCAGCTTAGACCCGAACAGGGGGAACTATGGCTACACCTTC | CASSLDPNRGNYGYTF
TRBJ1-2 | TRBD1 | few | TRBV5-6 | TGTGCCAGCAGCTTGGCCTGGGGGACAGGGAATGGCTACACCTTC | CASSLAWGTGNGYTF
TRBJ2-2 | - | - | TRBV7-8 | TGTGCCAGCAGCTTAGCGGTAGGGGCAGGCACCGGGGAGCTGTTTTTT | CASSLAVGAGTGELFF
TRBJ2-1 | - | - | TRBV7-2 | TGTGCCAGCAGCTCGTCTAGGGGTGCCTACAATGAGCAGTTCTTC | CASSSSRGAYNEQFF
TRBJ2-3 | TRBD1 | - | TRBV27 | TGTGCCAGCAGTTTAGCCCCCCCGGGGCAGGGGGAAGATACGCAGTATTTT | CASSLAPPGQGEDTQYF
TRBJ1-1 | TRBD1 | - | TRBV10-3 | TGTGCCATCACCAGAGCCACTGACAGGGGGCGGACTGAAGCTTTCTTT | CAITRATDRGRTEAFF
TRBJ2-7 | TRBD1 | - | TRBV5-6 | TGTGCCAGCAGCTTGTACGGGACAGGGAACCACGAGCAGTACTTC | CASSLYGTGNHEQYF
TRBJ2-2 | TRBD2 | - | TRBV5-1 | TGCGCCAGTCTAGCGGGAATTACGAACACCGGGGAGCTGTTTTTT | CASLAGITNTGELFF
TRBJ1-2 | - | few | TRBV19 | TGTGCCAGTAGTTCTGGGACACAAGGGTTCTGGGGCTACACCTTC | CASSSGTQGFWGYTF
TRBJ1-1 | - | - | TRBV2 | TGTGCCAGCAGTTGGGGGGGGCAGGCTGAAGCTTTCTTT | CASSWGGQAEAFF
TRBJ2-1 | TRBD2 | - | TRBV7-7 | TGTGCCAGCAGCCGGACTAGCGGGAGTGTCAATGAGCAGTTCTTC | CASSRTSGSVNEQFF
TRBJ2-7 | TRBD1 | - | TRBV28 | TGTGCCAGCAGTTTAATTCGACTACGGGACAGCGCCTACGAGCAGTACTTC | CASSLIRLRDSAYEQYF
TRBJ2-5 | - | - | TRBV3-1/TRBV3-2 | TGTGCCAGCAGCCATCCACTAGGGACCCAGTACTTC | CASSHPLGTQYF